The entry that follows covers one T cell receptor beta chain sequence. There are a few counts of this clonotype. Its antigen remains undetermined. Base qualities are not recorded, but no much larger clone differs from it by a single base. CDR3 length: 14 amino acids, cysteine to phenylalanine. CDR3 DNA is the only sequence kept; it has 42 bases, read in frame from the first base. Trimming takes 5 bases from V and 5 bases from J, and the germline ends sit 13 bases apart. Ficoll-Paque density gradient centrifugation was used to isolate PBMCs. The reads were generated on an Illumina NovaSeq 6000. Using 5'RACE with constant-segment primers, TCRalpha and TCRbeta cDNA libraries were constructed, with sample barcodes and unique molecular identifiers added in the process. RNA was extracted from every sample with Trizol reagent. Amplification of the libraries took two PCR steps, and the second step added a second sample barcode plus Illumina TruSeq adapters. Sequencing of the libraries was done on an Illumina NovaSeq, producing 2 x 150 bp paired-end reads. Per the authors' processing: Demultiplexing of reads and collapsing into UMI-guided consensus sequences were performed with migec v1.2.7. Using mixcr v2.1.11, UMI consensuses were aligned to TRA and TRB V and J templates and then assembled into clonotypes. Expanded or contracted clonotypes were those called significant by both edgeR and NoisET, with noise models trained on biological replicates. For edgeR calls, the thresholds were a false discovery rate-adjusted p below 0.01 and a log2 fold-change of 1. As an exploratory analysis of dynamics, PCA with hierarchical clustering was applied to max-normalized trajectories of the 1000 most abundant clonotypes. The CD4 or CD8 phenotype of responding clones was assigned using the separately sequenced CD4+ and CD8+ repertoires. TCRdb reprocessing: public reads trimmed at Q25 with fastp, clones called with MiXCR, in-frame beta chains kept. A single entry per CDR3 protein holds the most common genes and DNA from its merged rows. The authors' filters were not applied to this entry. The sample yields around 250,000 distinct CDR3 sequences; 16% were counted once. Together, the top ten hold roughly a fifth of the sample.

This sample is drawn from a study of T-cell memory formation after mild COVID-19 listed by TCRdb under 2021. Looking at the study overall: TCR sequence clusters from the two donors were largely donor specific. In a couple of donors, T-cell clones that expanded and contracted after mild COVID-19 were followed by sequencing TCRalpha and TCRbeta repertoires longitudinally. Two young, previously healthy adult volunteers, one female and one male, were included in the cohort.

Study-wide conclusions, independent of this receptor: Clones contracting from day 15 to 85 had balanced CD4/CD8 phenotypes, while a second wave expanding from day 15 to 37 was biased towards CD4+. SARS-CoV-2 specificity of the second-wave clones peaking on day 37 was not confirmed. Only a couple of mild cases were covered in the study, and larger cohorts including severe cases with pre-infection samples were considered necessary. Contracting CD4+ clones were located mainly in the CM and EM memory subsets, whereas CD8+ clones were found to be enriched in EMRA. Some responding clones were detected in pre-infection memory, which suggested that pre-existing cross-reactive memory T cells had joined the SARS-CoV-2 response.

This clonotype was obtained from a man between 18 and 35 years old who had mild COVID-19 (a few samples of this study predate the infection). The sample titles of this study are shuffled in the database, so cell type and time point are left out; the donor was told from shared clones. The rearranged segments are TRBV12-3 or TRBV12-4 and TRBJ1-5; D gene: possibly TRBD1, on 5 matching bases. Sequenced: PBMCs or a T cell subset sorted from them (not recorded which). The CDR3 protein is CASSPSGGDQPQHF. In nucleotide form, the sequence is TGTGCCAGCAGTCCCAGCGGGGGTGATCAGCCCCAGCATTTT.